This T cell receptor (beta chain) emerged from a study of CD8+ T cells in alopecia areata. Across the whole study: Treated patients were dosed with oral tofacitinib, taking 5 to 10 mg twice daily. General study points: Patients displayed less clarity in TCR sharing than mice, a finding possibly related to HLA. Higher clonality was seen in lesional scalp than in normal scalp, especially in alopecia totalis/universalis.

As concerns this clone: Its antigen remains unidentified.

Peripheral blood and lesional scalp punch biopsies came from alopecia areata patients. CDR1 is SEHNR, CDR2 FQNEAQ, per germline (reference sequence). CDR3 size: 16 residues. Trimming removed 4 bases from V and 1 base from J; junction bases left unmatched: 3. Isolated RNA was reverse transcribed into cDNA used as the sequencing template. This table comes from immunoSEQ multiplex PCR, and its TCRdb copy is limited to in-frame clones, with some not included. The data contain fewer than 150,000 clones, less than 45% of them singletons. The sequence came from a human donor with alopecia areata. Sequencing was performed on CD4+ T cells sorted from blood. This chain uses TRBV7-9 with TRBJ2-2, with 10 bases that match TRBD1. Here the CDR3 DNA reads TGTGCCAGCAGCTCGAGGGACAGGGGGAACACCGGGGAGCTGTTTTTT. This sequence encodes CASSSRDRGNTGELFF.